These 15 T cell receptor beta chains came from one sample sequenced in a study of blood T cell repertoires in COVID-19. The table came from immunoSEQ multiplex PCR; TCRdb's copy has only in-frame clones and leaves some out. The sample includes 200,000 to 250,000 clones, about 85% of them seen just once. The sample comprised peripheral blood. These receptors originate from an elderly woman with active or convalescent COVID-19.

V and J are TRBV6-5 and TRBJ2-3; 9 bases agree with TRBD2. Germline CDR1 MNHEY, CDR2 SVGAGI. V shed 6 bases and J 0 bases; nucleotides not matched to a gene: 4. CDR3 size: 15 residues. CDR3 sequence: CASRAAGGSTDTQYF. CDR3 nucleotide sequence: TGTGCCAGCAGGGCAGCGGGAGGTAGCACAGATACGCAGTATTTT.

CDR3 sequence: CASSLSDRGIQYF. The CDR3 DNA follows: TGTGCCAGCAGTTTATCGGACAGGGGCATTCAGTACTTC. This chain joins TRBV28 and TRBJ2-4, with 9 bases lining up with TRBD1. The CDR3 consists of 13 residues. J lost 9 bases, V lost 1 base, and 1 base had no gene match. Looked up from germline, CDR1 is MDHEN and CDR2 is SYDVKM.

The CDR3 protein is CAISVSTGGAGHEQFF. The CDR3, as DNA: TGTGCCATCAGTGTCTCGACAGGGGGCGCTGGGCATGAGCAGTTCTTC. The chain recombines TRBV10-3 with TRBJ2-1; TRBD1 matches 10 bases. The germline V gene has CDR1 ENHRY and CDR2 SYGVKD. The junction had 11 bases not matched to a gene; V was cut back by 4 bases and J by 8 bases. This CDR3 is built from 16 residues.

This chain uses TRBV15 with TRBJ2-7, with 10 bases lining up with TRBD1. Germline-derived CDR1 and CDR2 are LNHNV and YYDKDF (reference sequence). The CDR3 is made up of 16 amino acids. V was pared by 5 bases and J by 2 bases, with 9 bases of the junction left unmatched. The CDR3 sequence is CATSPRRGTGAYEQYF. CDR3 nucleotides: TGTGCCACCAGCCCGAGACGAGGGACAGGGGCCTACGAGCAGTACTTC.

The V and J genes are TRBV3-1 (or the pseudogene TRBV3-2) and TRBJ2-1; TRBD2 agrees at 10 bases. V lost 3 bases to trimming and J lost 2 bases; unmatched junction nucleotides: 4. The CDR3 sequence is 16 residues long. From germline, CDR1 is LGHDT and CDR2 YNNKEL (reference sequence). CDR3 in amino acids: CASSQVAGGTYNEQFF. In DNA, the CDR3 is TGTGCCAGCAGCCAGGTAGCGGGGGGAACCTACAATGAGCAGTTCTTC.

This chain uses TRBV11-1 with TRBJ2-6; D not resolved. Per the germline V gene, CDR1 is SGHAT and CDR2 is FQDESV (reference sequence). The CDR3 runs 15 residues. V was clipped by 5 bases and J by 0 bases, with 8 bases between them. The CDR3 loop reads CASSLQSSGANVLTF. The CDR3 nucleotides read TGTGCCAGCAGCCTACAGAGCTCTGGGGCCAACGTCCTGACTTTC.

Only a few counts were recorded for this clone. The rearrangement uses TRBV19 and TRBJ2-5; 8 positions match TRBD2. The germline CDR1 and CDR2 sequences are LNHDA and SQIVND (reference sequence). The CDR3 is 15 residues long. The V and J ends lost 1 base and 5 bases, in that order; junction bases with no gene match: 6. CDR3 sequence reads: CASSIGASGWETQYF. The CDR3 DNA reads as TGTGCCAGTAGTATAGGGGCTAGCGGGTGGGAGACCCAGTACTTC.

The rearrangement uses TRBV27 and TRBJ2-7; D remains unclear. The CDR3 is 15 residues long. The V gene's germline CDR1 is MNHEY and CDR2 SMNVEV (reference sequence). Trimming took 1 base from V and 2 from J, leaving 12 bases between them. The CDR3, as DNA: TGTGCCAGCAGTTTATTAGTTGGTCGGGCCTACGAGCAGTACTTC. Protein: CASSLLVGRAYEQYF.

The gene calls are TRBV6-2 or TRBV6-3 and TRBJ2-3, with 15 bases identical to TRBD2. The V segment lost 5 bases and the J segment 6 bases; nucleotides outside the gene matches: 6. Germline V gene lookup returns CDR1 MNHEY and CDR2 SVGEGT. The CDR3 is 16 residues long. CDR3 protein: CASSDLGLAGGDTQYF. The CDR3 nucleotides are TGTGCCAGCAGTGACTTGGGACTAGCGGGAGGCGATACGCAGTATTTT.

This chain links TRBV5-1 with TRBJ2-5, with TRBD2 as a possible D gene (6 bases). There are 14 residues in the CDR3. Trimming left V 4 bases short and J 4 bases short, with 14 bases between. Germline CDR1 reads SGHRS; CDR2 reads YFSETQ. The DNA of the CDR3 is TGCGCCAGCAGCCCGGAGGGGAGGTCAGAGACCCAGTACTTC. It translates to CASSPEGRSETQYF.

The V call is TRBV7-2, the J call TRBJ2-3; D is possibly TRBD1 (5 bases). Trimming pared 1 base from V and 5 bases from J, leaving 10 bases between. Germline V gene data show CDR1 as SGHTA and CDR2 as FQGNSA. The CDR3 has 14 amino acids. The CDR3 nucleotides are TGTGCCAGCAGCTTAGTTCAGGGAATAGATACGCAGTATTTT. Its translation is CASSLVQGIDTQYF.

The chain uses TRBV27 and TRBJ1-2; possible D gene TRBD1, 6 bases. V lost 4 bases and J 4 bases, leaving 13 bases between the germline ends. CDR1 MNHEY and CDR2 SMNVEV come from the germline V gene (reference sequence). CDR3 length: 14 amino acids. DNA of the CDR3: TGTGCCAGCAGTTCCATAGGACAGCCCTATGGCTACACCTTC. This codes for CASSSIGQPYGYTF.

This clone has just one count. This rearrangement joins TRBV15 to TRBJ1-1; TRBD1 is a possible D gene (5 bases). This CDR3 comprises 14 residues. Germline CDR1 and CDR2: LNHNV and YYDKDF (reference sequence). Trimming removed 0 bases at V and 3 bases at J, with 8 bases between. The CDR3 region is CATSRDRQYTEAFF. CDR3 nucleotide sequence: TGTGCCACCAGCAGAGATCGACAGTACACTGAAGCTTTCTTT.

The V and J genes are TRBV2 and TRBJ1-6; 9 nucleotides line up with TRBD1. CDR1 SNHLY and CDR2 FYNNEI come from the germline V gene. CDR3 length: 14 amino acids. J was trimmed by 10 bases and V by 1 base; bases with no gene match: 2. This chain's CDR3 is CASSEGTGVSPLHF. The CDR3 nucleotides read TGTGCCAGCAGTGAAGGGACAGGGGTCTCACCCCTCCACTTT. Complete variable domain (other parts from reference TRBV2 and TRBJ1-6): EPEVTQTPSHQVTQMGQEVILRCVPISNHLYFYWYRQILGQKVEFLVSFYNNEISEKSEIFDDQFSVERPDGSNFTLKIRSTKLEDSAMYFCASSEGTGVSPLHFGNGTRLTVT.

This clone was recorded only once. This sequence joins TRBV29-1 and TRBJ2-3; 8 bases are shared with TRBD1. Trimming cost V 4 bases and J 4 bases; bases outside gene matches: 7. Per germline, CDR1 SQVTM and CDR2 ANQGSEA. The length of the CDR3 is 14 residues. CDR3 in DNA: TGCAGCGTTGTATCACAGGGGGAAGCAGATACGCAGTATTTT. It specifies CSVVSQGEADTQYF.